Listed here are 16 T cell receptor beta chains from one sample, sequenced in a study of T-cell memory formation after mild COVID-19. MiXCR was run by TCRdb on the 5' RACE reads, yielding one entry per CDR3 protein. The data contain around 500,000 distinct CDR3 sequences, roughly 18% of them seen just once; the ten biggest clones take up approximately 13%. The sequenced material came from PBMCs or a T cell subset sorted from them (not recorded which). The receptor set was obtained from an adult woman who had mild COVID-19 (a few samples of this study predate the infection). Cell type and time point are not known.

J is TRBJ2-7 and V is TRBV30; no firm D call. V shed 1 base and J shed 3 bases, with 4 bases lying between them. This CDR3 has 11 residues. CDR1 GTSNPN and CDR2 SVGIG come from the germline V gene (reference sequence). CDR3 nucleotide sequence: TGTGCCTGGAGTGAAGTCTACGAGCAGTACTTC. Translation gives CAWSEVYEQYF.

The gene calls are TRBV7-9 and TRBJ1-4, with TRBD1 as a possible D gene (6 bases). Germline-derived CDR1 and CDR2 are SEHNR and FQNEAQ (reference sequence). The CDR3 loop spans 17 amino acids. V lost 5 bases to trimming and J lost 0 bases, with 16 bases between them. CDR3: CASSPIGTPATNEKLFF. CDR3 coding DNA: TGTGCCAGCAGCCCCATTGGGACACCTGCAACTAATGAAAAACTGTTTTTT.

This clonotype appeared a few times. V and J are TRBV24-1 and TRBJ2-5; D possibly uses TRBD1 or TRBD2 (5 bases each). CDR3 length: 13 amino acids. Germline V gene data show CDR1 as KGHDR and CDR2 as SFDVKD. The V end was cut by 4 bases, the J end by 6 bases, with 11 bases between. CDR3 amino acids: CATSDARGQTQYF. CDR3 DNA: TGTGCCACCAGTGACGCCCGGGGACAGACCCAGTACTTC.

This clonotype came up many times. This chain connects TRBV12-3 or TRBV12-4 to TRBJ1-1; D unresolved. The CDR3 consists of 13 residues. V was pared by 1 base and J by 7 bases, with 10 bases between. The CDR3 region has the DNA TGTGCCAGCAGTTTAGTTTATCGGGGTGAAGCTTTCTTT. Its translation: CASSLVYRGEAFF.

This clonotype is a singleton in its sample. This sequence joins TRBV18 and TRBJ2-4, with TRBD2 as a possible D gene (5 bases). The CDR3 covers 16 residues. The germline gives CDR1 KGHSH, CDR2 LQKENI. The V end was cut by 3 bases, the J end by 0 bases, with 12 bases between. The CDR3 DNA sequence: TGTGCCAGCTCACCTCCCGGAGGACTAGCCAAAAACATTCAGTACTTC. This gives the protein CASSPPGGLAKNIQYF.

V is TRBV19 and J is TRBJ2-3; weak D call: TRBD2 (5 bases). This CDR3 contains 15 residues. V lost 6 bases, J lost 0 bases, and 13 bases lay in between. CDR1 is LNHDA and CDR2 is SQIVND in the germline V gene (reference sequence). This CDR3 reads CASRELRGSTDTQYF. The CDR3 nucleotides are TGTGCCAGTAGGGAACTACGGGGTAGCACAGATACGCAGTATTTT.

This clonotype was seen more than once but under ten times. The chain links TRBV10-3 to TRBJ1-1, with D possibly matching TRBD1 (5 bases). The germline CDR1 and CDR2 sequences are ENHRY and SYGVKD. V lost 2 bases, J lost 8 bases, and 12 bases lay in between. The CDR3 contains 13 residues. The CDR3 is CAISEQGPSEAFF. CDR3 sequence (DNA): TGTGCCATCAGTGAGCAGGGCCCCTCGGAAGCTTTCTTT.

This clonotype was counted a single time. The gene calls are TRBV9 and TRBJ2-3; 11 nucleotides agree with TRBD2. Per germline, CDR1 SGDLS and CDR2 YYNGEE. The V segment lost 0 bases and the J segment 2 bases; nucleotides outside the gene matches: 5. The CDR3 extends over 17 amino acids. This CDR3 is CASSVGTSGSYTDTQYF. CDR3 DNA sequence: TGTGCCAGCAGCGTAGGGACTAGCGGGTCCTACACAGATACGCAGTATTTT.

The chain couples TRBV18 to TRBJ1-1; 7 bases map to TRBD1. J was trimmed by 4 bases and V by 3 bases; bases with no gene match: 8. Germline CDR1 KGHSH, CDR2 LQKENI. This CDR3 has 15 residues. CDR3 DNA: TGTGCCAGCTCACCGCAACGACAGGGTTCCACTGAAGCTTTCTTT. Its translation: CASSPQRQGSTEAFF.

This chain links TRBV7-9 with TRBJ1-2; D is perhaps TRBD1 (6 bases). This CDR3 is 15 amino acids long. The germline V gene encodes CDR1 SEHNR and CDR2 FQNEAQ (reference sequence). Trimming removed 2 bases at V and 4 bases at J, with 14 bases between. CDR3 sequence: CASSLSGGPFYGYTF. DNA of the CDR3: TGTGCCAGCAGCTTATCGGGGGGCCCATTCTATGGCTACACCTTC.

The chain carries TRBV6-6 and TRBJ1-5; 9 bases fit TRBD1. Losses at the gene ends were 5 bases for V and 2 bases for J; bases not matched to a gene: 7. CDR3 size: 16 residues. CDR1 and CDR2 (germline): MNHNY, SVGAGI (reference sequence). Written as DNA, the CDR3 is TGTGCCAGCAGTCACAGGGGGCGCATCGGCAATCAGCCCCAGCATTTT. Translation: CASSHRGRIGNQPQHF.

The V call is TRBV5-1, the J call TRBJ2-1; the D call may be TRBD1 or TRBD2 (7 bases each). Trimming pared 4 bases from V and 4 bases from J, leaving 18 bases between. The CDR3 is 16 residues long. Germline V gene sequence: CDR1 SGHRS, CDR2 YFSETQ. In DNA, the CDR3 is TGCGCCAGCAGCCCAGGGGGGGCAGGATCTTACAATGAGCAGTTCTTC. Translating gives CASSPGGAGSYNEQFF.

The rearrangement joins TRBV4-1 to TRBJ2-1; the match to TRBD2 covers 10 bases. Trimming at V came to 1 base and at J to 7 bases, leaving 7 bases not matched to a gene. CDR1 MGHRA and CDR2 YSYEKL come from the germline V gene. The CDR3 sequence is 16 residues long. The CDR3, as DNA: TGCGCCAGCAGCCAAGTTTCTAGCGGGAGACGGAATGAGCAGTTCTTC. This encodes CASSQVSSGRRNEQFF.

There are a few counts of this clonotype. The chain recombines TRBV7-6 with TRBJ1-2, with 7 bases fitting TRBD1. CDR3 length equals 18 residues. After removal of 6 bases from V and 4 bases from J, the junction contained 20 bases not matched to a gene. Germline CDR1 reads SGHVS; CDR2 reads FNYEAQ. In DNA form, the CDR3 reads TGTGCCAGCAGTCCCAGAAGAGGCAGGGGGGAGTTAATCTATGGCTACACCTTC. Translated, it gives CASSPRRGRGELIYGYTF.

Many counts were recorded for this clonotype. This sequence joins TRBV30 and TRBJ1-1; D unclear. This CDR3 is 13 amino acids long. V lost 2 bases, J lost 4 bases, and 11 bases lay in between. CDR1 is GTSNPN, CDR2 SVGIG, per germline (reference sequence). The CDR3 is CAWSRRVGTEAFF. The CDR3 coding sequence is TGTGCCTGGAGTCGTAGGGTAGGCACTGAAGCTTTCTTT.

This rearrangement joins TRBV7-8 to TRBJ2-1; tentative D call: TRBD1 (5 bases). The ends were cut back, 1 base at V and 9 bases at J, with 16 bases in the middle. Germline V gene sequence: CDR1 SGHVS, CDR2 FQNEAQ. The CDR3 runs to 15 residues. CDR3 nucleotides: TGTGCCAGCAGCTTAGGGTCTAGGACACCGGTTGAGCAGTTCTTC. This gives the protein CASSLGSRTPVEQFF.